Included here is one T cell receptor beta chain sequence, with context. As yet, its antigen is unknown. In TCRdb, the RT-PCR reads were re-called with MiXCR into one record per CDR3 protein. The table lists over 400,000 distinct CDR3 sequences, around 9.9% of them singletons. This sample was included in a study of response to subunit inactivated influenza vaccine. Overall study findings and caveats: Authors suggested each seasonal influenza vaccination recruits few new T cells.

CDR3 size: 16 residues. Germline values: CDR1 SGHRS, CDR2 YFSETQ. Trimming took 0 bases from V and 7 from J; bases not matched to a gene: 9. Sample: PBMCs from blood, taken roughly 46 days after vaccination. This chain links TRBV5-1 with TRBJ2-1; 8 positions agree with TRBD2. This receptor was obtained from a man aged 50 or older who received an inactivated influenza vaccine. CDR3 residues: CASSLAGTRRGNEQFF. DNA for the CDR3: TGCGCCAGCAGCTTGGCCGGGACTAGAAGGGGGAATGAGCAGTTCTTC.